This TCR beta chain was retrieved from a study of blood T cell repertoires in COVID-19. At the level of the study: COVID-19 samples collected from the United States, Italy and Spain covered acute and convalescent phases. T cells, B-cell-depleted T cells, or PBMCs supplied cDNA or gDNA.

This CDR3 region has 16 residues. The germline V gene encodes CDR1 SGHKS and CDR2 YYEKEE (reference sequence). Trimming took off 2 bases at V and 4 bases at J, with 18 bases between the two ends. Authors' data handling: Reference gene primer amplification yielded estimated nucleated cell counts. Sequenced by immunoSEQ multiplex PCR; TCRdb stores in-frame clones only, minus some. The D gene and trimming were derived from the DNA, and the V and J assignments and clone size from that table. In the table there are 200,000 or so clones, under 85% of which are singletons. This sequence originates from a woman aged 40-49 years with acute or convalescent COVID-19. V usage is TRBV5-5 and J usage is TRBJ1-1; D might be TRBD1 (6 bases). Sequenced material: peripheral blood. The CDR3 DNA sequence: TGTGCCAGCAGCTTTCCCCGGTTTAGGGGGGGCACTGAAGCTTTCTTT. Translated: CASSFPRFRGGTEAFF. The whole variable domain, filled in from reference TRBV5-5 and TRBJ1-1, reads DAGVTQSPTHLIKTRGQQVTLRCSPISGHKSVSWYQQVLGQGPQFIFQYYEKEERGRGNFPDRFSARQFPNYSSELNVNALLLGDSALYLCASSFPRFRGGTEAFFGQGTRLTVV.